The rows below give T cell receptor beta chains drawn from one sample of a study of metastatic and nonmetastatic thyroid tumors. MiXCR was used by TCRdb to re-call the PCR reads. The repertoire includes about 90,000 clones, about 9.1% of them detected once, and more than 8% sits in the top ten. Sequenced: blood. Source of these receptors: a female donor with papillary thyroid cancer or a benign thyroid nodule (not recorded which). Some clones in this sample may be carry-over from other donors' samples. Each CDR3 is given with its conserved first and last residue. Fields, in order: J gene, D gene, V gene, clone size, CDR3 DNA, CDR3 protein. A D gene is named only where the DNA matches it firmly. Size is stated for part of the rows, as once, few or many counts, or as a class when the clone is expanded.

j_call: TRBJ2-5; d_call: TRBD2; v_call: TRBV5-1; clone_size: many; cdr3_nt: TGCGCCAGCAGCTTGGAGGGACTAGCGGGGGAACAAGAGACCCAGTACTTC; cdr3_aa: CASSLEGLAGEQETQYF
j_call: TRBJ2-7; d_call: -; v_call: TRBV3-1; clone_size: many; cdr3_nt: TGTGCCAGCAGCCAACGGCGGAGTTACGAGCAGTACTTC; cdr3_aa: CASSQRRSYEQYF
j_call: TRBJ1-2; d_call: -; v_call: TRBV9; clone_size: many; cdr3_nt: TGTGCCAGCACCGAGACAGTTCATAACTATGGCTACACCTTC; cdr3_aa: CASTETVHNYGYTF
j_call: TRBJ2-3; d_call: TRBD1; v_call: TRBV30; clone_size: many; cdr3_nt: TGTGCCTTACGACAGGGGGCCGGAGATACGCAGTATTTT; cdr3_aa: CALRQGAGDTQYF
j_call: TRBJ2-7; d_call: -; v_call: TRBV7-6; clone_size: -; cdr3_nt: TGTGCCAGCAGCTTAGCGCCTCGACAGGGAGGGGAGCAGTACTTC; cdr3_aa: CASSLAPRQGGEQYF
j_call: TRBJ2-1; d_call: -; v_call: TRBV10-2; clone_size: many; cdr3_nt: TGCGCCAGCAGTATGACGGGGAGCTCCTACAATGAGCAGTTCTTC; cdr3_aa: CASSMTGSSYNEQFF
j_call: TRBJ1-2; d_call: -; v_call: TRBV5-6; clone_size: many; cdr3_nt: TGTGCCAGCAGCTTGGGAGTGGGCGGGGGCTATGGCTACACCTTC; cdr3_aa: CASSLGVGGGYGYTF
j_call: TRBJ2-1; d_call: -; v_call: TRBV20-1; clone_size: many; cdr3_nt: TGCAGTGCTAGGGGCCCTTTTGAGGGTAGCAATGAGCAGTTCTTC; cdr3_aa: CSARGPFEGSNEQFF
j_call: TRBJ1-2; d_call: TRBD1; v_call: TRBV7-4; clone_size: many; cdr3_nt: TGTGCCAGCACCCTACACTGGACAGGGGAGGATGGCTACACCTTC; cdr3_aa: CASTLHWTGEDGYTF
j_call: TRBJ1-3; d_call: -; v_call: TRBV20-1; clone_size: many; cdr3_nt: TGCAGTGCTCGGCGACACGGAGAAACTGGAAACACCATATATTTT; cdr3_aa: CSARRHGETGNTIYF
j_call: TRBJ2-3; d_call: -; v_call: TRBV20-1; clone_size: many; cdr3_nt: TGCAGTGCTAGAGATTTGGAAGACAACCCAGATACGCAGTATTTT; cdr3_aa: CSARDLEDNPDTQYF
j_call: TRBJ1-4; d_call: -; v_call: TRBV6-2/TRBV6-3; clone_size: many; cdr3_nt: TGTGCCAGCAGTTACAGTGTTGGAGGGTATGAGGAAAAACTGTTTTTT; cdr3_aa: CASSYSVGGYEEKLFF
j_call: TRBJ2-5; d_call: -; v_call: TRBV12-3/TRBV12-4; clone_size: many; cdr3_nt: TGTGCCAGCAGTTTTCTAAGGACAGCTCAAGAGACCCAGTACTTC; cdr3_aa: CASSFLRTAQETQYF
j_call: TRBJ2-1; d_call: TRBD2; v_call: TRBV18; clone_size: few; cdr3_nt: TGTGCCAGCTCACGCGGGACTAGCGTTCAGGATGAGCAGTTCTTC; cdr3_aa: CASSRGTSVQDEQFF